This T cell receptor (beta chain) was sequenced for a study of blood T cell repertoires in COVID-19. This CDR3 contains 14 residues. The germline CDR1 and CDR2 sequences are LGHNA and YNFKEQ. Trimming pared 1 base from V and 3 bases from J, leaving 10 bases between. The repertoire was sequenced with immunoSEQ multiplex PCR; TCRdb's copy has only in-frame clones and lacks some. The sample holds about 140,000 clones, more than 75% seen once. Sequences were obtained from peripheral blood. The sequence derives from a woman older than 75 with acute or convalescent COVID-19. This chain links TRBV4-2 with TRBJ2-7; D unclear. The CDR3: CASSQVHPNYEQYF. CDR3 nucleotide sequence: TGTGCCAGCAGCCAAGTACACCCGAACTACGAGCAGTACTTC.